The following is a TCR beta chain sequence with its context. This entry is derived from a study of control samples from healthy donors and cancer patients. The CDR3 loop spans 16 amino acids. Germline V CDR1 and CDR2: SGHTS, YDEGEE. V lost 0 bases and J 8 bases, leaving 15 bases between the germline ends. Sequencing was performed with immunoSEQ multiplex PCR; in TCRdb, only in-frame clones are kept and a portion is missing. The profile shows about 150,000 clones, about 91% of them singletons. Material for sequencing was blood. The TCR sequence derives from a woman between 40 and 55 years old in good health. The chain has TRBV5-8 and TRBJ1-6, with D possibly being TRBD1 (5 bases). CDR3 region: CASSLGGPGNYSPLHF. In DNA, the CDR3 is TGTGCCAGCAGCTTGGGGGGCCCGGGGAATTATTCACCCCTCCACTTT. Full variable domain (outside the CDR3, taken from reference TRBV5-8 and TRBJ1-6): EAGVTQSPTHLIKTRGQQATLRCSPISGHTSVYWYQQALGLGLQFLLWYDEGEERNRGNFPPRFSGRQFPNYSSELNVNALELEDSALYLCASSLGGPGNYSPLHFGNGTRLTVT.